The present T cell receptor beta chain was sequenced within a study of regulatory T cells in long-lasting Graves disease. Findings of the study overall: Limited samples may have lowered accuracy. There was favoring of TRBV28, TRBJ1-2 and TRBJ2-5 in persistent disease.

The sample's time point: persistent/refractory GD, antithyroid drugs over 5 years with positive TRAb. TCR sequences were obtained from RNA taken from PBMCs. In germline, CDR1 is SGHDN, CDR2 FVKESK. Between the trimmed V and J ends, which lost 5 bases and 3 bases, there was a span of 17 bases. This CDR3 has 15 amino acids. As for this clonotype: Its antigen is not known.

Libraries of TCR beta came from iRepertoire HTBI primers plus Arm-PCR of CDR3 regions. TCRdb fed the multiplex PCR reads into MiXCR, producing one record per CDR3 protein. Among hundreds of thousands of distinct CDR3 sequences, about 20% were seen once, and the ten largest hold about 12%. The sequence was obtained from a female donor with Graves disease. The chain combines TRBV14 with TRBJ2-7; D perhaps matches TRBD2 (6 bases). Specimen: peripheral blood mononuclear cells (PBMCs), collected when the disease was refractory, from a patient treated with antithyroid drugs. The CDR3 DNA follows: TGTGCCAGCAGCGAGGGTCAGGGACTCTTCTACGAGCAGTACTTC. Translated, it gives CASSEGQGLFYEQYF.